Given below is one T cell receptor (beta chain) in context. Per germline, CDR1 SGDLS and CDR2 YYNGEE. With 4 bases clipped from V and 5 bases from J, the junction kept 5 bases outside the gene matches. The CDR3 covers 14 residues. These data belong to a study of naive and memory T cell subsets. An equimolar mix of two oligonucleotides served as the beta constant-region primer for TRBC1 and TRBC2. The ligated cDNA underwent four PCR rounds using SP2 and nested alpha and beta constant-region primers. Using its own MiXCR run on the UMI-ligation and nested PCR reads, TCRdb lists one record per CDR3 protein. The sample consists of 20,000 to 25,000 distinct CDR3 sequences, approximately 10% of them appearing once.

Sequencing was done on a sample of central memory CD8+ T cells from blood. This chain uses TRBV9 with TRBJ1-1; 10 bases align to TRBD1. The clonotype comes from a human donor in good health. The CDR3 protein is CASSLTGGQTEAFF. CDR3 bases: TGTGCCAGCAGCTTGACAGGGGGCCAGACTGAAGCTTTCTTT.